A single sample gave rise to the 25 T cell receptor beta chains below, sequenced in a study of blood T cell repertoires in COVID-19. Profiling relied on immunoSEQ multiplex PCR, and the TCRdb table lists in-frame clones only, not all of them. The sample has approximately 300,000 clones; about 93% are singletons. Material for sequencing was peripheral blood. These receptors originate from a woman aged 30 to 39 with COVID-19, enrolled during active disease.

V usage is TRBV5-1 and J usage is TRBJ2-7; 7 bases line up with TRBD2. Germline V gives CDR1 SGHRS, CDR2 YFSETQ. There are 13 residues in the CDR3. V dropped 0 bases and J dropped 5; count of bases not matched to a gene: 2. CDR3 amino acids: CASSLGGGDEQYF. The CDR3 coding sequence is TGCGCCAGCAGCTTGGGTGGGGGGGACGAGCAGTACTTC.

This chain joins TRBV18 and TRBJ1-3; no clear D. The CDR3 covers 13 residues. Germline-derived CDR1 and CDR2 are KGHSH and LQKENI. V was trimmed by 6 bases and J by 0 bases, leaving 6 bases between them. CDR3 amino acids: CASSTVSGNTIYF. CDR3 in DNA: TGTGCCAGCTCCACGGTCTCTGGAAACACCATATATTTT.

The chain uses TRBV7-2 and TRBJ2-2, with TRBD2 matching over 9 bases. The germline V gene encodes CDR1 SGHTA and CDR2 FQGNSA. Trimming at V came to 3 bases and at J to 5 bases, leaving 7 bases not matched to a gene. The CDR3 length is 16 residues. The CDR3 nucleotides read TGTGCCAGCAGCTTCCCGCGGCTAGCGGGAACCGGGGAGCTGTTTTTT. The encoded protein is CASSFPRLAGTGELFF. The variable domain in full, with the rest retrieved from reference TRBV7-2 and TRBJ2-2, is GAGVSQSPSNKVTEKGKDVELRCDPISGHTALYWYRQSLGQGLEFLIYFQGNSAPDKSGLPSDRFSAERTGGSVSTLTIQRTQQEDSAVYLCASSFPRLAGTGELFFGEGSRLTVL.

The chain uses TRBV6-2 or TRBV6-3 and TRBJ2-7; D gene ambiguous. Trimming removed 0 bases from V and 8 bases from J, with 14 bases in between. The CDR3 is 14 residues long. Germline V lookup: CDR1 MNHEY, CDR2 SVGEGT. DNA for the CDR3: TGTGCCAGCAGTTACTCGGTCTCCCCAGACAAGCAGTACTTC. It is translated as CASSYSVSPDKQYF.

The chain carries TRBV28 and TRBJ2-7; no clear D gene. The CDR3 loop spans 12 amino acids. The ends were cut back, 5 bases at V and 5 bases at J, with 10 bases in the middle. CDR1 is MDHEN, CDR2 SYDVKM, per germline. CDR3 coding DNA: TGTGCCAGCAGTCTGACTGTCAACGAGCAGTACTTC. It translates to CASSLTVNEQYF. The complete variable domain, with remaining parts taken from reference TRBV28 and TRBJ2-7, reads DVKVTQSSRYLVKRTGEKVFLECVQDMDHENMFWYRQDPGLGLRLIYFSYDVKMKEKGDIPEGYSVSREKKERFSLILESASTNQTSMYLCASSLTVNEQYFGPGTRLTVT.

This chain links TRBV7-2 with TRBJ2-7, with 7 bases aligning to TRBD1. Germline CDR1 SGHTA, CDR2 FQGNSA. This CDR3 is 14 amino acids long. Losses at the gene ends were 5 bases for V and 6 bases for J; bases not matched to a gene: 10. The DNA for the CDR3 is TGTGCCAGCAGCCTTGACAGGGTAAGGCCCGAGCAGTACTTC. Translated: CASSLDRVRPEQYF.

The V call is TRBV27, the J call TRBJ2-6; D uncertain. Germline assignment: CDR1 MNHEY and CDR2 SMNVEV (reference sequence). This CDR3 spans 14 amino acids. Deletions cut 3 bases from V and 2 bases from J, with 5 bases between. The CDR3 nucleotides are TGTGCCAGCAGTTTGGAGACTGGGGCCAACGTCCTGACTTTC. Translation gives CASSLETGANVLTF.

DNA of the CDR3: TGTGCCAGCAGCTCCAAGTCAGGGGGCTCTTACGAAAAACTGTTTTTT. Protein product: CASSSKSGGSYEKLFF. This chain joins TRBV5-4 and TRBJ1-4, with TRBD1 matching over 8 bases. Germline loops: CDR1 SGHNT, CDR2 YYREEE (reference sequence). This CDR3 region has 16 residues. V was pared by 3 bases and J by 8 bases, with 12 bases of the junction left unmatched.

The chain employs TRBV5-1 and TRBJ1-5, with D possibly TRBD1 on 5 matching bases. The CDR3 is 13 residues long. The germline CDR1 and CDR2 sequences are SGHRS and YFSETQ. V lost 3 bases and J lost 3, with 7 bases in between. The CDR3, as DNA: TGCGCCAGCAGCTGGGGACTCAATCAGCCCCAGCATTTT. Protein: CASSWGLNQPQHF.

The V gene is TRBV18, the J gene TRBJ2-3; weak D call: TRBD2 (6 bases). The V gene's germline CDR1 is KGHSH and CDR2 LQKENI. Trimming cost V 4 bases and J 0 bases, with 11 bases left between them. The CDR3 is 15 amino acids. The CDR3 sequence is CASSLSGYSTDTQYF. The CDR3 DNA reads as TGTGCCAGCTCACTTAGCGGCTACAGCACAGATACGCAGTATTTT.

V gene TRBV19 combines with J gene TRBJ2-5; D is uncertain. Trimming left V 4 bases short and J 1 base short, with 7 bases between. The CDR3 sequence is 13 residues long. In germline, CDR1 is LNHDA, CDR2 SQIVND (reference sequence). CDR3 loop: CASSSGLQETQYF. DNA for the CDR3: TGTGCCAGTAGTAGCGGTCTCCAAGAGACCCAGTACTTC.

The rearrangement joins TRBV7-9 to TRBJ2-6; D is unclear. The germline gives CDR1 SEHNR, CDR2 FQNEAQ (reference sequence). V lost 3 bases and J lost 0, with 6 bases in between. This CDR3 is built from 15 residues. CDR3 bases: TGTGCCAGCAGCTTGGCCCCCTCTGGGGCCAACGTCCTGACTTTC. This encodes CASSLAPSGANVLTF.

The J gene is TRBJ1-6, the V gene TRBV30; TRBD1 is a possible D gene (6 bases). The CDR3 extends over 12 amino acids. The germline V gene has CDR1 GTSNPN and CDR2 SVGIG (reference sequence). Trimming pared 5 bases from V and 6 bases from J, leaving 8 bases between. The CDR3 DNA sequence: TGTGCCTGGCGGGACACTAATTCACCCCTCCACTTT. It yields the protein CAWRDTNSPLHF.

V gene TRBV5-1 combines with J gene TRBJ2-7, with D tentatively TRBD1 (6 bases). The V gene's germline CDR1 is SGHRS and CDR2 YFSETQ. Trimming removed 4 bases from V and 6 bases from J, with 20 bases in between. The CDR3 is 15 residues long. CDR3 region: CASSRTGLGPTEQYF. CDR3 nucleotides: TGCGCCAGCAGCCGCACAGGGTTAGGACCGACCGAGCAGTACTTC.

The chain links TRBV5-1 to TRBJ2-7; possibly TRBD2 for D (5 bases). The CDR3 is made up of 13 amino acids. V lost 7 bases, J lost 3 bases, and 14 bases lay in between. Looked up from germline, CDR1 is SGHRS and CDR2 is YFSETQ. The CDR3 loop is CASAPDSYYEQYF. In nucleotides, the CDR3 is TGCGCCAGCGCCCCGGACTCGTACTACGAGCAGTACTTC. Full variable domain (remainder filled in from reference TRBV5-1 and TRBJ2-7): KAGVTQTPRYLIKTRGQQVTLSCSPISGHRSVSWYQQTPGQGLQFLFEYFSETQRNKGNFPGRFSGRQFSNSRSEMNVSTLELGDSALYLCASAPDSYYEQYFGPGTRLTVT.

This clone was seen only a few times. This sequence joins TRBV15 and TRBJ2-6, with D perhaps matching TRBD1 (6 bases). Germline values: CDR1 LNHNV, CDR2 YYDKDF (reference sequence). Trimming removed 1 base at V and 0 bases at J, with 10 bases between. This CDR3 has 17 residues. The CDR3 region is CATSRGTADSGANVLTF. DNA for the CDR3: TGTGCCACCAGCAGAGGGACAGCTGACTCTGGGGCCAACGTCCTGACTTTC. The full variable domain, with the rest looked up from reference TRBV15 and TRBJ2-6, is DAMVIQNPRYQVTQFGKPVTLSCSQTLNHNVMYWYQQKSSQAPKLLFHYYDKDFNNEADTPDNFQSRRPNTSFCFLDIRSPGLGDTAMYLCATSRGTADSGANVLTFGAGSRLTVL.

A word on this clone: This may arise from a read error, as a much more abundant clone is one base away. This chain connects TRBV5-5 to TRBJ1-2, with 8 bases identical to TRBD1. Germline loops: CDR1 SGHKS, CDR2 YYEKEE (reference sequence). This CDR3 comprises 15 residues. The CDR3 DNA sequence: TGTGCCAGCAGCTTGTCAGGGGGCGTAAACTATGGCTACATCTTC. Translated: CASSLSGGVNYGYIF.

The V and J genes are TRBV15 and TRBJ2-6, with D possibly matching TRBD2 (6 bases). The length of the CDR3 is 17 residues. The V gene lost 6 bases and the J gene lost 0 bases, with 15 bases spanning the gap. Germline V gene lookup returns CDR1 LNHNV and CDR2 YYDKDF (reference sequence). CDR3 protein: CATRPRGTSSGANVLTF. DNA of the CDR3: TGTGCCACCAGACCACGCGGGACGAGCTCTGGGGCCAACGTCCTGACTTTC.

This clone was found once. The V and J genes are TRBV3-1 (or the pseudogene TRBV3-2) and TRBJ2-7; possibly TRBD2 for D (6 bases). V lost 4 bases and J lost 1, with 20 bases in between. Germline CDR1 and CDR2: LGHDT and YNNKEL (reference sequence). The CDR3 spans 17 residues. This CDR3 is CASSRNSGGRYSYEQYF. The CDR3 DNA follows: TGTGCCAGCAGCCGAAATTCAGGAGGGAGATATTCCTACGAGCAGTACTTC.

The CDR3 protein is CASSQGTGAEQYF. The CDR3 bases are TGCGCCAGCAGCCAAGGAACAGGGGCCGAGCAGTACTTC. The chain has TRBV4-3 and TRBJ2-7; 7 positions agree with TRBD1. Trimming cost V 1 base and J 6 bases; bases outside gene matches: 3. The CDR3 has 13 residues. Germline V lookup: CDR1 LGHNA, CDR2 YSLEER.

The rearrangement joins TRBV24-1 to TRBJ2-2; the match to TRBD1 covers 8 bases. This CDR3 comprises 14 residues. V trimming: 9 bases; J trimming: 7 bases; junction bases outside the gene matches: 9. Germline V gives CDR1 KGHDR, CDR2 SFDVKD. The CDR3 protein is CATGGQGLGGELFF. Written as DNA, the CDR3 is TGTGCCACCGGTGGACAGGGTTTGGGCGGGGAGCTGTTTTTT.

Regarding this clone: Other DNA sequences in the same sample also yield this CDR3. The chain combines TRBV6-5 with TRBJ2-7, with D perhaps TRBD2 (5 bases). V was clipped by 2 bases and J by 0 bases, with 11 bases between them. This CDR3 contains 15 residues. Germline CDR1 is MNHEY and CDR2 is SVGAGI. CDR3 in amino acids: CASSYSGGSSYEQYF. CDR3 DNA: TGTGCCAGCAGTTACAGTGGTGGGAGCTCCTACGAGCAGTACTTC.

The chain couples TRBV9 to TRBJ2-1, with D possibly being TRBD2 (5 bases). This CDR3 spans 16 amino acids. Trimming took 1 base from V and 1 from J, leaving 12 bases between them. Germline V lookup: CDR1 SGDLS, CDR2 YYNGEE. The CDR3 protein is CASSVMAGGSYNEQFF. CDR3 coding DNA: TGTGCCAGCAGCGTAATGGCGGGTGGGTCCTACAATGAGCAGTTCTTC. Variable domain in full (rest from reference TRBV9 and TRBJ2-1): DSGVTQTPKHLITATGQRVTLRCSPRSGDLSVYWYQQSLDQGLQFLIQYYNGEERAKGNILERFSAQQFPDLHSELNLSSLELGDSALYFCASSVMAGGSYNEQFFGPGTRLTVL.

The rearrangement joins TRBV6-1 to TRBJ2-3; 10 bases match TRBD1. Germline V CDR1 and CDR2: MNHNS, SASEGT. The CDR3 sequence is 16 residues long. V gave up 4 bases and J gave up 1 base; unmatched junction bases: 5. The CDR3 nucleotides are TGTGCCAGCAGTGTCCGGGACAGGGGCCGCACAGATACGCAGTATTTT. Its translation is CASSVRDRGRTDTQYF.

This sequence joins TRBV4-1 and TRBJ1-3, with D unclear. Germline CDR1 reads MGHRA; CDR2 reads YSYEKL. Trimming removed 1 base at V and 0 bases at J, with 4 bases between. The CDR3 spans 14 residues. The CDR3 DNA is TGCGCCAGCAGCCAAGCAGGCTCTGGAAACACCATATATTTT. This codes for CASSQAGSGNTIYF.